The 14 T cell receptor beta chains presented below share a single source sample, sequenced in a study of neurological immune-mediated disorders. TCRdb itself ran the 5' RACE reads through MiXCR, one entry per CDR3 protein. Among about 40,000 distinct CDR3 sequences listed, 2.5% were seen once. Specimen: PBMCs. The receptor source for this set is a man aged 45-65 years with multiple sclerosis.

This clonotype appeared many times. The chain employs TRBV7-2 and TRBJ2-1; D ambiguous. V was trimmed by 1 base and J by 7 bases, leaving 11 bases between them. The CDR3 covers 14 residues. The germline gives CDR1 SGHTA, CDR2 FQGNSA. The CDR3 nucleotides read TGTGCCAGCAGCTTAGTAGTGGGTTGGAATGAGCAGTTCTTC. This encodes CASSLVVGWNEQFF. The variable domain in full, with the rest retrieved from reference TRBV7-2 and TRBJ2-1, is GAGVSQSPSNKVTEKGKDVELRCDPISGHTALYWYRQSLGQGLEFLIYFQGNSAPDKSGLPSDRFSAERTGGSVSTLTIQRTQQEDSAVYLCASSLVVGWNEQFFGPGTRLTVL.

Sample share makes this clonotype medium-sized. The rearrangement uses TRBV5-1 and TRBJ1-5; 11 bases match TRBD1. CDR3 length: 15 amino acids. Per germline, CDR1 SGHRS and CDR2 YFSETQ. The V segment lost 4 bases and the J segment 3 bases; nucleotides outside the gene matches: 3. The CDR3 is CASSPDRGLNQPQHF. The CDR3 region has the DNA TGCGCCAGCAGCCCGGACAGGGGGCTCAATCAGCCCCAGCATTTT.

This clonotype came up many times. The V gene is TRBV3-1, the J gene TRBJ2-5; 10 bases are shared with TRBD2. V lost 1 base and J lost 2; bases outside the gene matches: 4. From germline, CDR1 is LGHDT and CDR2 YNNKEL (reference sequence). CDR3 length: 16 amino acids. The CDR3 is CASSQGRTSGQETQYF. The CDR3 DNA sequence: TGTGCCAGCAGCCAAGGACGGACTAGCGGACAAGAGACCCAGTACTTC.

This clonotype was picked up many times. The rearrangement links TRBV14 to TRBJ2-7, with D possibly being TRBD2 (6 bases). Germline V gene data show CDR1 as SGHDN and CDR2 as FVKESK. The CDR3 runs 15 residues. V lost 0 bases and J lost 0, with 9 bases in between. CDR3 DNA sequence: TGTGCCAGCAGCCAAGAGGGGGGTAGCTCCTACGAGCAGTACTTC. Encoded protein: CASSQEGGSSYEQYF. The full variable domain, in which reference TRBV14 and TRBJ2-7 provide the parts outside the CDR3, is EAGVTQFPSHSVIEKGQTVTLRCDPISGHDNLYWYRRVMGKEIKFLLHFVKESKQDESGMPNNRFLAERTGGTYSTLKVQPAELEDSGVYFCASSQEGGSSYEQYFGPGTRLTVT.

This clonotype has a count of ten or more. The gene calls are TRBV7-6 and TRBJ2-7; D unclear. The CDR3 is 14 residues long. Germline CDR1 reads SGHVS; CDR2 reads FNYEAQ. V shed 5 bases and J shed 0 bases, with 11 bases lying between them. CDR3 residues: CASSPQVSSYEQYF. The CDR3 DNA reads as TGTGCCAGCAGCCCTCAGGTTAGCTCCTACGAGCAGTACTTC.

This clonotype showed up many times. The CDR3: CASSLRENQETQYF. DNA for the CDR3: TGTGCCAGCAGCTTACGGGAAAACCAAGAGACCCAGTACTTC. The gene calls are TRBV7-2 and TRBJ2-5; weak D call: TRBD2 (5 bases). The V gene lost 2 bases and the J gene lost 0 bases, with 7 bases spanning the gap. This CDR3 comprises 14 residues. CDR1 is SGHTA, CDR2 FQGNSA, per germline.

CDR3 sequence: CASSPSPQETQYF. In nucleotides, the CDR3 is TGCGCCAGCAGCCCTTCGCCCCAAGAGACCCAGTACTTC. J is TRBJ2-5 and V is TRBV5-1; D gene ambiguous. Trimming took off 4 bases at V and 1 base at J, with 8 bases between the two ends. Germline CDR1 and CDR2: SGHRS and YFSETQ. This CDR3 has 13 amino acids. The full variable domain, rest sourced from reference TRBV5-1 and TRBJ2-5, is KAGVTQTPRYLIKTRGQQVTLSCSPISGHRSVSWYQQTPGQGLQFLFEYFSETQRNKGNFPGRFSGRQFSNSRSEMNVSTLELGDSALYLCASSPSPQETQYFGPGTRLLVL.

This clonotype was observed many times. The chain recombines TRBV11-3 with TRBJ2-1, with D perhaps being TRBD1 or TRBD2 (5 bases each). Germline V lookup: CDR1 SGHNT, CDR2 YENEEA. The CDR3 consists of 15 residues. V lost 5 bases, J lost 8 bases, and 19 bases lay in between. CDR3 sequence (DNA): TGTGCCAGCAGCCCCGTAAATCAAAGGGGACATGAGCAGTTCTTC. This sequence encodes CASSPVNQRGHEQFF.

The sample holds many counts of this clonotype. The CDR3 here is CASSWTPENTGELFF. CDR3 coding DNA: TGCGCCAGCAGCTGGACACCAGAGAACACCGGGGAGCTGTTTTTT. This rearrangement joins TRBV5-1 to TRBJ2-2; perhaps TRBD1 as D (5 bases). The germline V gene encodes CDR1 SGHRS and CDR2 YFSETQ. The CDR3 runs 15 residues. Trimming cost V 3 bases and J 1 base, with 10 bases left between them. Complete variable domain (other parts from reference TRBV5-1 and TRBJ2-2): KAGVTQTPRYLIKTRGQQVTLSCSPISGHRSVSWYQQTPGQGLQFLFEYFSETQRNKGNFPGRFSGRQFSNSRSEMNVSTLELGDSALYLCASSWTPENTGELFFGEGSRLTVL.

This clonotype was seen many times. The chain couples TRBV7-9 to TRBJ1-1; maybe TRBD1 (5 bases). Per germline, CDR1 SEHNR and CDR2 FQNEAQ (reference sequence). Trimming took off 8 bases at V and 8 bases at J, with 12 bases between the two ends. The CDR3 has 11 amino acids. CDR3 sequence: CASRGSQEAFF. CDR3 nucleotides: TGTGCCAGCCGGGGGTCACAGGAAGCTTTCTTT. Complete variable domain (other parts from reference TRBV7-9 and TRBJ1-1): DTGVSQNPRHKITKRGQNVTFRCDPISEHNRLYWYRQTLGQGPEFLTYFQNEAQLEKSRLLSDRFSAERPKGSFSTLEIQRTEQGDSAMYLCASRGSQEAFFGQGTRLTVV.

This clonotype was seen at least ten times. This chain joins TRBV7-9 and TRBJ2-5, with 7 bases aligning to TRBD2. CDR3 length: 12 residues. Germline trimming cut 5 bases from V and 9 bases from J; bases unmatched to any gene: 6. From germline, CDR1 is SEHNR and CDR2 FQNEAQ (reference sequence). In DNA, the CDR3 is TGTGCCAGCAGCGGACGGGGGGAGTCCCAGTACTTC. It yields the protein CASSGRGESQYF.

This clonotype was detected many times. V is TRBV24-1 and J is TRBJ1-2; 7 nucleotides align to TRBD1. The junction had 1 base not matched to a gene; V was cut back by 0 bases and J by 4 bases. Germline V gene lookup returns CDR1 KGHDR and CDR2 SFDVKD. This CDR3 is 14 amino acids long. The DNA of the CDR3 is TGTGCCACCAGTGATTTGAACAGGGGCTATGGCTACACCTTC. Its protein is CATSDLNRGYGYTF.

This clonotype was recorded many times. As DNA, the CDR3 is TGCGCCAGCAGCGGACGCGGGGGGGCCGACGGGGAGCTGTTTTTT. This translates into CASSGRGGADGELFF. The chain recombines TRBV5-1 with TRBJ2-2, with 9 bases aligning to TRBD2. The CDR3 sequence is 15 residues long. With 4 bases clipped from V and 7 bases from J, the junction kept 8 bases outside the gene matches. Germline V gene sequence: CDR1 SGHRS, CDR2 YFSETQ.

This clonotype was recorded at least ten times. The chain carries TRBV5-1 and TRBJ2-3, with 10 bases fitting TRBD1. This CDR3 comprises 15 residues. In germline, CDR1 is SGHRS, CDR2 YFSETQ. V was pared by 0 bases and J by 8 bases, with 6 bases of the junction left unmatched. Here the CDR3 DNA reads TGCGCCAGCAGCTTGGGCCGGGACAGGGGAGTTACGCAGTATTTT. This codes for CASSLGRDRGVTQYF.